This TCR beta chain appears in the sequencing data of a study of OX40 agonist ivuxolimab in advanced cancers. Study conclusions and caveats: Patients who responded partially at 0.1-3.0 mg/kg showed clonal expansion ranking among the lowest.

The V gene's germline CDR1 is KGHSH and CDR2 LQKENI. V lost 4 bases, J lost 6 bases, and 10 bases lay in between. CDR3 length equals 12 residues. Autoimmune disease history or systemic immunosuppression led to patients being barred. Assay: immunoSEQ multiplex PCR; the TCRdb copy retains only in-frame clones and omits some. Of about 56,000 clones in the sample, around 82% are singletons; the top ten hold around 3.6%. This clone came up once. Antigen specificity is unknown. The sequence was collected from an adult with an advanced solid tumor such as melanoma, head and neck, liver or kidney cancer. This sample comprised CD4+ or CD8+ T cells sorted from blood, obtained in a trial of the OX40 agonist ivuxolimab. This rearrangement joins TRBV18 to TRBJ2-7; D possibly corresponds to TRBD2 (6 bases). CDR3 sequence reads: CASSLLGGEQYF. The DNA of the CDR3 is TGTGCCAGCTCACTCCTCGGGGGCGAGCAGTACTTC.